This T cell receptor beta chain was retrieved from a study of blood T cell repertoires in COVID-19. For the study at large: Samples of COVID-19 (acute and convalescent) were obtained from the United States, Italy and Spain. Sample material is recorded as cDNA or gDNA derived from T cells, B-cell-depleted T cells, or PBMCs.

As handled by the study authors: Amplification of reference gene primers was used by the study to estimate nucleated cell counts. The table came from immunoSEQ multiplex PCR; TCRdb's copy has only in-frame clones and leaves some out. V, J and clone size derive from that table, while D and trimming were established from the DNA sequence. This table holds 130,000 to 150,000 clones, 75% to 90% found once. Sequenced sample: peripheral blood. The sequence derives from a woman between 55 and 75 years old with active COVID-19.

CDR3 sequence: CASNTGTQNTGELFF. Written as DNA, the CDR3 is TGTGCCAGCAACACCGGGACTCAGAACACCGGGGAGCTGTTTTTT. The chain carries TRBV5-4 and TRBJ2-2; a weak D match, TRBD2 (6 bases). Trimming cost V 6 bases and J 1 base, with 13 bases left between them. The CDR3 covers 15 residues. Germline loops: CDR1 SGHNT, CDR2 YYREEE (reference sequence).